A single sample is the source of the 13 T cell receptor beta chains below, sequenced in a study of shared clonotypes between healthy human individuals (dated by TCRdb to 2019 to 2021). Preparation of the library involved the immunoSEQ multiplex PCR assay. As stored in TCRdb, this immuneACCESS dataset retains in-frame rearrangements with V and J assigned. A fraction of the clones does not appear; measured against another copy, unresolved V genes explain less than half of the discrepancy, and the remainder lacks a known reason. The sample contains hundreds of thousands of clones, 77% of them found a single time. The ten largest clones capture more than 10% of the sample. Sample: PBMCs. Source of these receptors: a woman between 35 and 50 years old in good health. Some clones in this sample may be carry-over from other donors' samples.

As concerns this clone: This sequence may be a read error, since a much larger clone differs from it by one base. The rearrangement links TRBV12-5 to TRBJ2-1, with 11 bases identical to TRBD2. The CDR3 runs 13 residues. Germline V CDR1 and CDR2: LGHNT, FRNRAP. In nucleotides, the CDR3 is TGTGCTAGTGCCGGACTAGCGGGCAATGAGCTGTTCTTC. Translating gives CASAGLAGNELFF.

The chain carries TRBV7-2 and TRBJ2-7; 7 bases match TRBD2. This CDR3 contains 15 residues. CDR1 is SGHTA and CDR2 is FQGNSA in the germline V gene. V was clipped by 5 bases and J by 3 bases; unmatched bases: 10. The DNA for the CDR3 is TGTGCCAGCAGCGTTGGTGTAGCGGGTGGCTACGAGCAGTACTTC. It codes for CASSVGVAGGYEQYF.

This clone has just one count. The chain recombines TRBV7-9 with TRBJ2-6; D remains unclear. The V and J ends lost 2 bases and 0 bases respectively, with 8 bases between them. This CDR3 spans 16 amino acids. Germline CDR1 reads SEHNR; CDR2 reads FQNEAQ (reference sequence). CDR3 sequence reads: CASSLRLYSGANVLTF. CDR3 nucleotide sequence: TGTGCCAGCAGCTTAAGGTTGTACTCTGGGGCCAACGTCCTGACTTTC.

A single count supports this clone. The chain employs TRBV6-4 and TRBJ2-2, with 9 bases aligning to TRBD2. V lost 4 bases, J lost 2 bases, and 2 bases stayed unmatched. The germline gives CDR1 MRHNA, CDR2 SNTAGT. The CDR3 covers 15 residues. This CDR3 reads CASSASGINTGELFF. CDR3 sequence (DNA): TGTGCCAGCAGTGCTAGCGGGATCAACACCGGGGAGCTGTTTTTT.

The V gene is TRBV9, the J gene TRBJ2-7; 9 bases line up with TRBD1. The CDR3 length is 14 residues. Germline CDR1 reads SGDLS; CDR2 reads YYNGEE. The ends lost 0 bases at V and 6 bases at J; junction bases unmatched: 4. CDR3 sequence: CASSVGQGGTEQYF. In DNA, the CDR3 is TGTGCCAGCAGCGTAGGACAGGGGGGGACCGAGCAGTACTTC.

In DNA, the CDR3 is TGTGCCAGCAGCCAAGGACAGGGGGGCAGAGGCTACACCTTC. Translating gives CASSQGQGGRGYTF. This chain links TRBV7-2 with TRBJ1-2; 10 nucleotides agree with TRBD1. This CDR3 has 14 amino acids. V lost 5 bases and J lost 8; bases outside the gene matches: 8. Germline CDR1 reads SGHTA; CDR2 reads FQGNSA.

This chain uses TRBV7-3 with TRBJ2-3; the match to TRBD2 covers 9 bases. Germline CDR1 and CDR2: SGHTA and FQGTGA. The CDR3 is 16 amino acids. The V and J ends lost 2 bases and 2 bases, in that order; junction bases with no gene match: 5. CDR3 residues: CASSLGGRALTDTQYF. The CDR3 DNA reads TGTGCCAGCAGCTTAGGCGGGAGGGCCCTCACAGATACGCAGTATTTT.

The genes are TRBV7-9 and TRBJ1-2; 9 bases match TRBD1. The CDR3 runs 14 residues. Germline CDR1 reads SEHNR; CDR2 reads FQNEAQ (reference sequence). The junction had 5 bases not matched to a gene; V was cut back by 4 bases and J by 5 bases. The CDR3 reads CASSSTGGYYGYTF. The CDR3 DNA sequence: TGTGCCAGCAGCTCCACAGGGGGCTATTATGGCTACACCTTC.

V is TRBV30 and J is TRBJ2-2; no clear D gene. CDR3 length: 14 amino acids. Germline V CDR1 and CDR2: GTSNPN, SVGIG (reference sequence). Trimming took 3 bases from V and 1 from J, leaving 9 bases between them. The CDR3 region has the DNA TGTGCCTGGAGGGAAACAGTGAACACCGGGGAGCTGTTTTTT. Its translation is CAWRETVNTGELFF.

The chain's CDR3 is CAISPGTSGAYEQYF. For the CDR3, the DNA is TGTGCCATCAGCCCGGGGACTAGCGGAGCCTACGAGCAGTACTTC. The chain combines TRBV10-3 with TRBJ2-7; 11 bases line up with TRBD2. V lost 6 bases, J lost 2 bases, and 6 bases stayed unmatched. Germline CDR1 and CDR2: ENHRY and SYGVKD. CDR3 size: 15 residues.

This clone was seen just once. The rearrangement links TRBV9 to TRBJ2-1; maybe TRBD1 (6 bases). V dropped 0 bases and J dropped 4 bases, with 8 bases sitting between them. Per the germline V gene, CDR1 is SGDLS and CDR2 is YYNGEE. The CDR3 covers 14 residues. The CDR3 coding sequence is TGTGCCAGCAGCGTAGTGGGACAATACAATGAGCAGTTCTTC. This gives the protein CASSVVGQYNEQFF.

On this clone: One end of the junction varies from germline; a read error may be responsible. The chain has TRBV7-2 and TRBJ1-1; the D is unclear. Germline V lookup: CDR1 SGHTA, CDR2 FQGNSA. This CDR3 is 13 amino acids long. DNA for the CDR3: TGTGCCAGCAGCTTAGCGTTGAAGACTGAAGCTTTCTTT. Translated: CASSLALKTEAFF.

The gene calls are TRBV9 and TRBJ2-2; 8 nucleotides agree with TRBD2. CDR3 length equals 16 residues. The junction had 4 bases not matched to a gene; V was cut back by 0 bases and J by 3 bases. Germline CDR1 and CDR2: SGDLS and YYNGEE. DNA for the CDR3: TGTGCCAGCAGCGTAGCTCGACTAGCGTACACCGGGGAGCTGTTTTTT. The encoded protein is CASSVARLAYTGELFF. Full variable domain (rest looked up from reference TRBV9 and TRBJ2-2): DSGVTQTPKHLITATGQRVTLRCSPRSGDLSVYWYQQSLDQGLQFLIQYYNGEERAKGNILERFSAQQFPDLHSELNLSSLELGDSALYFCASSVARLAYTGELFFGEGSRLTVL.